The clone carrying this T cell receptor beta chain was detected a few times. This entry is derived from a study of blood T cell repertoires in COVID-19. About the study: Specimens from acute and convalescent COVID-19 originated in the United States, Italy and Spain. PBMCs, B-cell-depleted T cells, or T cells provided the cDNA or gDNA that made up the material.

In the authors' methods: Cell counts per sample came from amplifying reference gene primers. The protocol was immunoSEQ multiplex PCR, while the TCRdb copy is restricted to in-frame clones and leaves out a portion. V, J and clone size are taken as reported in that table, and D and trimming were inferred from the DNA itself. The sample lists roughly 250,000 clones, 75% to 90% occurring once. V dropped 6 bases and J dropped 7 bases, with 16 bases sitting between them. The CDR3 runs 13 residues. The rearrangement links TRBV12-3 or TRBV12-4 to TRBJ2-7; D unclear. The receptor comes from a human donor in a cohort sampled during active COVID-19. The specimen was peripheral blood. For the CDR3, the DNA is TGTGCCAGCAGGCGTCCGGGTGAGTGGGAGCAGTACTTC. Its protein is CASRRPGEWEQYF.